This TCR beta chain was sequenced for a study of T cells expressing NK-cell markers. TCRdb re-called the 5' RACE reads and gives one entry per CDR3 protein, without DNA. The sample totals roughly 170,000 distinct CDR3 sequences. The CDR3 has 14 amino acids. CDR1 SEHNR and CDR2 FQNEAQ come from the germline V gene (reference sequence). The origin of this receptor is a woman between 18 and 70 years old in good health. The chain employs TRBV7-9 and TRBJ1-1; the TRBD1 assignment by TCRdb is unverifiable without DNA. Specimen: blood T cells: a sorted CD56 or NKG2C T cell subset, CD4+ or CD8+ T cells, or bulk PBMC T cells (not recorded which). This chain's CDR3 is CASRTQGRTTEAFF.